What follows are 19 T cell receptor beta chains derived from one specimen sequenced in a study of memory CD8 T cells in hepatitis C reinfection. Documented time point: pre-reinfection, 55 to 20 weeks before reinfection detection. No in vitro expansion preceded TCR sequencing of the sorted cells. Only in-frame clones appear in the TCRdb table, and some are missing; sequencing was by immunoSEQ multiplex PCR. This sample has 45,000 to 55,000 clones, with around nine tenths found just once. Sequenced sample: naive CD8+ T cells sorted from blood. All receptors come from a young man with hepatitis C virus infection.

The chain joins TRBV6-5 to TRBJ2-3, with D perhaps matching TRBD1 (7 bases). CDR1 and CDR2 (germline): MNHEY, SVGAGI. The V gene lost 6 bases and the J gene lost 2 bases, with 18 bases spanning the gap. The CDR3 runs to 16 residues. This chain's CDR3 is CASSYRGLASTDTQYF. The CDR3 nucleotides read TGTGCCAGCAGCTACAGGGGACTCGCCTCCACAGATACGCAGTATTTT.

The V gene is TRBV28, the J gene TRBJ2-3; 7 positions match TRBD2. Germline CDR1 and CDR2: MDHEN and SYDVKM. The CDR3 totals 14 residues. Trimming at V came to 6 bases and at J to 3 bases, leaving 6 bases not matched to a gene. The DNA for the CDR3 is TGTGCCAGCAGCGAACGGGGGGTTACAGATACGCAGTATTTT. It translates to CASSERGVTDTQYF.

This chain links TRBV19 with TRBJ1-3; D not resolved. The CDR3 extends over 12 amino acids. CDR1 LNHDA and CDR2 SQIVND come from the germline V gene (reference sequence). The V and J ends lost 10 bases and 2 bases respectively, with 9 bases between them. CDR3 protein: CATSPAGNTIYF. The CDR3 DNA sequence: TGTGCCACTAGCCCGGCTGGAAACACCATATATTTT.

The chain recombines TRBV4-3 with TRBJ2-1, with 8 positions matching TRBD2. After removal of 0 bases from V and 0 bases from J, the junction contained 7 bases not matched to a gene. The CDR3 is made up of 18 amino acids. CDR1 and CDR2 (germline): LGHNA, YSLEER. In DNA, the CDR3 is TGCGCCAGCAGCCAAGACCCGGGGGGGCTTTCCTCCTACAATGAGCAGTTCTTC. It encodes CASSQDPGGLSSYNEQFF.

The chain links TRBV7-3 to TRBJ2-7, with unresolved D. Germline V gives CDR1 SGHTA, CDR2 FQGTGA. The CDR3 loop spans 13 amino acids. V dropped 5 bases and J dropped 0 bases, with 8 bases sitting between them. In DNA, the CDR3 is TGTGCCAGCAGCCCCCCATCCTCCTACGAGCAGTACTTC. Protein product: CASSPPSSYEQYF.

This chain connects TRBV7-9 to TRBJ1-3, with D tentatively TRBD1 (5 bases). V lost 4 bases to trimming and J lost 0 bases, with 13 bases between them. Germline assignment: CDR1 SEHNR and CDR2 FQNEAQ (reference sequence). The CDR3 consists of 16 residues. CDR3 DNA sequence: TGTGCCAGCAGCTCCAGGGCTCCCAGCTCTGGAAACACCATATATTTT. Protein sequence: CASSSRAPSSGNTIYF.

In nucleotides, the CDR3 is TGTGCCAGCAGTCCATTGACAGGGGTGGAGGGCTACACCTTC. It codes for CASSPLTGVEGYTF. The rearrangement uses TRBV28 and TRBJ1-2; 8 positions agree with TRBD1. This CDR3 contains 14 residues. CDR1 is MDHEN and CDR2 is SYDVKM in the germline V gene. After removal of 5 bases from V and 8 bases from J, the junction contained 10 bases not matched to a gene.

CDR3 amino acids: CASSLGLAGNEQFF. As DNA, the CDR3 is TGTGCCAGCAGCTTGGGGCTAGCCGGGAATGAGCAGTTCTTC. The chain combines TRBV5-6 with TRBJ2-1; D is possibly TRBD2 (5 bases). V was shortened by 0 bases and J by 7 bases, with 11 bases between the two germline ends. The CDR3 spans 14 residues. Germline V CDR1 and CDR2: SGHDT, YYEEEE.

The genes are TRBV6-6 and TRBJ2-5; 7 nucleotides align to TRBD2. The J call is in doubt because the DNA end fits TRBJ2-7 better. CDR1 is MNHNY and CDR2 is SVGAGI in the germline V gene (reference sequence). This CDR3 region has 15 residues. The CDR3 nucleotides read TGTGCCAGCAGTTACTCGCGGGAGAGGTCCTACGAGCAGTACTTC. The encoded protein is CASSYSRERSYEQYF.

This chain links TRBV19 with TRBJ2-1, with 11 bases that match TRBD1. V was pared by 3 bases and J by 3 bases, with 7 bases of the junction left unmatched. Germline CDR1 is LNHDA and CDR2 is SQIVND (reference sequence). The CDR3 contains 17 residues. CDR3 protein: CASSMFGGQGDYNEQFF. CDR3 bases: TGTGCCAGTAGTATGTTTGGGGGACAGGGGGACTACAATGAGCAGTTCTTC.

A single count supports this clone. The chain has TRBV2 and TRBJ2-3, with TRBD1 as a possible D gene (5 bases). In germline, CDR1 is SNHLY, CDR2 FYNNEI. This CDR3 is built from 13 residues. V lost 5 bases and J 3 bases, leaving 9 bases between the germline ends. CDR3 sequence (DNA): TGTGCCAGCAGTAAGCCAGGGACAGATACGCAGTATTTT. Its protein product is CASSKPGTDTQYF.

This sequence joins TRBV27 and TRBJ2-1, with TRBD1 matching over 10 bases. The CDR3 extends over 16 amino acids. CDR1 and CDR2 (germline): MNHEY, SMNVEV (reference sequence). Unmatched junction bases numbered 3, after V lost 4 bases and J lost 0 bases. The DNA for the CDR3 is TGTGCCAGCAGTTCGGGACAGGGGATCTCCTACAATGAGCAGTTCTTC. Amino acids: CASSSGQGISYNEQFF.

This clone occurred a few times. The chain employs TRBV6-1 and TRBJ1-1; TRBD1 might be the D (6 bases). This CDR3 comprises 13 residues. V gave up 7 bases and J gave up 8 bases, with 17 bases separating them. Germline CDR1 reads MNHNS; CDR2 reads SASEGT. The CDR3 sequence: CASIPGQITEAFF. CDR3 nucleotide sequence: TGTGCCAGCATTCCGGGACAAATAACCGAAGCTTTCTTT.

The V gene is TRBV4-1, the J gene TRBJ2-1; tentatively, D is TRBD2 (6 bases). Trimming pared 4 bases from V and 7 bases from J, leaving 23 bases between. Per the germline V gene, CDR1 is MGHRA and CDR2 is YSYEKL. There are 17 residues in the CDR3. The CDR3: CASSRRRGSSDGNEQFF. The CDR3, as DNA: TGCGCCAGCAGCCGGCGCCGGGGGTCTAGCGACGGGAATGAGCAGTTCTTC.

The rearrangement links TRBV9 to TRBJ1-2; TRBD1 matches at 9 bases. V lost 6 bases and J lost 4; bases outside the gene matches: 16. Germline CDR1 and CDR2: SGDLS and YYNGEE. The CDR3 contains 17 residues. CDR3 DNA sequence: TGTGCCAGCACCGGCCCGCCGGGACAGGGTTTGGGCTATGGCTACACCTTC. It translates to CASTGPPGQGLGYGYTF.

The chain is built from TRBV30 and TRBJ2-3, with D perhaps matching TRBD2 (9 bases). Trimming removed 3 bases from V and 4 bases from J, with 26 bases in between. Germline CDR1 reads GTSNPN; CDR2 reads SVGIG (reference sequence). This CDR3 comprises 18 residues. CDR3 region: CAWSSLSGGGGAPDTQYF. The DNA for the CDR3 is TGTGCCTGGAGCAGCTTATCAGGGGGCGGGGGGGCCCCAGATACGCAGTATTTT.

The rearrangement uses TRBV11-2 and TRBJ2-2; TRBD2 is a possible D gene (5 bases). The CDR3 extends over 17 amino acids. Germline V gene sequence: CDR1 SGHAT, CDR2 FQNNGV. CDR3 sequence reads: CVLTGFRDANDTGELFF. The CDR3 DNA follows: TGTGTCTTGACGGGTTTTCGGGATGCCAACGACACCGGGGAGCTGTTTTTT.

The table lists this clone with a few counts. This rearrangement joins TRBV6-1 to TRBJ1-1; D is undetermined. The V gene's germline CDR1 is MNHNS and CDR2 SASEGT. Trimming shortened V by 2 bases and J by 4 bases, and 5 bases separated the two germline ends. The CDR3 has 12 amino acids. This CDR3 reads CASSEFGTEAFF. In nucleotides, the CDR3 is TGTGCCAGCAGTGAATTCGGCACTGAAGCTTTCTTT.

CDR3 amino acids: CASRTTGPNQPQHF. The DNA for the CDR3 is TGTGCCAGCAGGACGACAGGGCCCAATCAGCCCCAGCATTTT. This chain connects TRBV27 to TRBJ1-5; TRBD1 agrees at 7 bases. Per germline, CDR1 MNHEY and CDR2 SMNVEV (reference sequence). CDR3 length equals 14 residues. V shed 6 bases, J shed 3 bases, and the junction held 5 bases outside the gene matches.